The 9 T cell receptor beta chains listed next were all sequenced from one sample in a study of cytomegalovirus exposure and HLA in healthy donors. The PCR had 60 Vbeta and 13 Jbeta primers. Only in-frame clones appear in the TCRdb table, and some are missing; sequencing was by immunoSEQ multiplex PCR. Of around 150,000 clones detected, approximately 85% appear once; the ten largest clones hold approximately 8.5%. Sequencing was performed on PBMCs. These receptors came from a man younger than 30 in good health and CMV-seropositive.

The chain links TRBV13 to TRBJ1-1; possibly TRBD1 for D (6 bases). Germline V gene sequence: CDR1 PRHDT, CDR2 FYEKMQ (reference sequence). The CDR3 length is 15 residues. V gave up 1 base and J gave up 0 bases, with 9 bases separating them. The DNA of the CDR3 is TGTGCCAGCAGCTTAGTTGGGGGCCTGAACACTGAAGCTTTCTTT. This codes for CASSLVGGLNTEAFF.

The table lists this clone with a few counts. The CDR3 protein is CASSWTRNTEAFF. CDR3 in DNA: TGTGCCAGCAGTTGGACAAGGAACACTGAAGCTTTCTTT. The chain links TRBV27 to TRBJ1-1, with a weak D call TRBD1 (5 bases). The CDR3 spans 13 residues. V lost 4 bases to trimming and J lost 1 base, with 7 bases between them. CDR1 is MNHEY and CDR2 is SMNVEV in the germline V gene (reference sequence).

The chain links TRBV7-3 to TRBJ2-3; TRBD2 matches at 7 bases. This CDR3 is built from 15 residues. CDR1 and CDR2 (germline): SGHTA, FQGTGA. V lost 3 bases, J lost 1 base, and 4 bases stayed unmatched. Written as DNA, the CDR3 is TGTGCCAGCAGCTTTCGACTAGCAGGCACAGATACGCAGTATTTT. Its translation is CASSFRLAGTDTQYF.

This clone was observed a single time. V usage is TRBV7-8 and J usage is TRBJ2-7, with D perhaps matching TRBD1 (7 bases). V gave up 5 bases and J gave up 2 bases, with 13 bases separating them. Germline CDR1 SGHVS, CDR2 FQNEAQ. The CDR3 covers 14 residues. The CDR3 sequence: CASSVTGEAYEQYF. The CDR3 coding sequence is TGTGCCAGCAGCGTTACAGGGGAGGCCTACGAGCAGTACTTC.

The V call is TRBV6-1, the J call TRBJ1-6; 10 nucleotides match TRBD1. V gave up 5 bases and J gave up 6 bases; unmatched junction bases: 7. The CDR3 consists of 16 residues. Germline assignment: CDR1 MNHNS and CDR2 SASEGT. CDR3 loop: CASSQGQGGSNSPLHF. DNA for the CDR3: TGTGCCAGCAGTCAAGGACAGGGGGGAAGTAATTCACCCCTCCACTTT.

This clone was seen only once. The V and J genes are TRBV30 and TRBJ1-2, with D perhaps matching TRBD1 (5 bases). The CDR3 runs to 13 residues. Trimming took off 4 bases at V and 1 base at J, with 10 bases between the two ends. CDR1 and CDR2 (germline): GTSNPN, SVGIG (reference sequence). The CDR3 DNA is TGTGCCTGGAATACAGGTTATAACTATGGCTACACCTTC. Amino acids: CAWNTGYNYGYTF.

V and J are TRBV7-3 and TRBJ2-2; 9 positions agree with TRBD1. The V gene end was trimmed by 9 bases and the J gene end by 7 bases; junction bases not matched to a gene: 12. The CDR3 totals 15 residues. Germline lookup yields CDR1 SGHTA and CDR2 FQGTGA. The CDR3 DNA follows: TGTGCCAGTGCCGGACAGGGGAATTTGGACGGGGAGCTGTTTTTT. Its translation: CASAGQGNLDGELFF.

V usage is TRBV7-6 and J usage is TRBJ2-5; no clear D. This CDR3 has 15 amino acids. Looked up from germline, CDR1 is SGHVS and CDR2 is FNYEAQ. V lost 3 bases to trimming and J lost 1 base, with 12 bases between them. The CDR3 DNA follows: TGTGCCAGCAGCTTGCCTTGGCAGGCCCAAGAGACCCAGTACTTC. Protein sequence: CASSLPWQAQETQYF.

The chain joins TRBV30 to TRBJ2-3; 8 bases line up with TRBD1. The CDR3 is made up of 10 amino acids. CDR1 is GTSNPN and CDR2 is SVGIG in the germline V gene (reference sequence). With V trimmed by 4 bases and J by 14 bases, 5 bases remained unmatched. CDR3 DNA: TGTGCCTGGACAGGGGGCAGGTGGTATTTT. Translation: CAWTGGRWYF.